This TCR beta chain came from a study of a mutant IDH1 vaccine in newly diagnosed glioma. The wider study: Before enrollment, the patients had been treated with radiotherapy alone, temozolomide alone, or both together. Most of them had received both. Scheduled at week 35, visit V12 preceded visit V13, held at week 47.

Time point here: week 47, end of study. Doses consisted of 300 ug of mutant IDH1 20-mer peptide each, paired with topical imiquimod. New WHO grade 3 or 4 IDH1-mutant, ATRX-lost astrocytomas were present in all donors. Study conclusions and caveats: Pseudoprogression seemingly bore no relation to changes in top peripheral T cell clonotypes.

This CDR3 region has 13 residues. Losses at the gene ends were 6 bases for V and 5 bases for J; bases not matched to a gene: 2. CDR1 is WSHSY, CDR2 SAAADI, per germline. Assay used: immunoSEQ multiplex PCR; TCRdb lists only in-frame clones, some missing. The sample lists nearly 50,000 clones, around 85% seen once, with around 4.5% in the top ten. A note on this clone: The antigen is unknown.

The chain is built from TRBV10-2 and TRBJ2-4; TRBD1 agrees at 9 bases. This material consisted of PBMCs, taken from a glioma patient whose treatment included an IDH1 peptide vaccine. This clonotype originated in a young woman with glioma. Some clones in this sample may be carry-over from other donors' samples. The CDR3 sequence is CASRDRGQNIQYF. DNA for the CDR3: TGCGCCAGCAGGGACAGGGGCCAAAACATTCAGTACTTC.